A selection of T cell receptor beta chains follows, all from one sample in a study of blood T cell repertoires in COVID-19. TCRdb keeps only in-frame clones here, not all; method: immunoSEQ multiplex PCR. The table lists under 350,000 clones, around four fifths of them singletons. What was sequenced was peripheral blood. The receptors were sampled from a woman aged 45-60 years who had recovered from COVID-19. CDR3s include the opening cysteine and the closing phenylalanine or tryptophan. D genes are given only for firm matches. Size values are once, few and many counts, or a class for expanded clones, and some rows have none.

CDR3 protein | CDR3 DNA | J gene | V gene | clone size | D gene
CASSRVSGGTSTDTQYF | TGCGCCAGCTCCCGGGTTAGCGGGGGGACTAGCACAGATACGCAGTATTTT | TRBJ2-3 | TRBV4-1 | - | TRBD2
CASGRLAGSGETQYF | TGTGCCAGCGGAAGACTAGCGGGATCTGGTGAGACCCAGTACTTC | TRBJ2-5 | TRBV6-5 | - | TRBD2
CASSVLGARFPDTQYF | TGTGCCAGCAGCGTATTGGGGGCGCGATTCCCAGATACGCAGTATTTT | TRBJ2-3 | TRBV9 | - | -
CASSLSSSGSPNEQYF | TGCGCCAGCAGCTTGTCGTCTAGCGGGAGCCCCAACGAGCAGTACTTC | TRBJ2-7 | TRBV5-1 | - | TRBD2
CASSTRQGNYGYTF | TGTGCCAGCAGCACAAGACAGGGAAACTATGGCTACACCTTC | TRBJ1-2 | TRBV7-8 | - | TRBD1
CASSLGAGAAFF | TGTGCCAGCTCATTAGGAGCAGGGGCGGCTTTCTTT | TRBJ1-1 | TRBV18 | - | -
CASSSPRDSSGANVLTF | TGTGCCAGCAGCTCCCCTAGGGACAGCTCTGGGGCCAACGTCCTGACTTTC | TRBJ2-6 | TRBV11-3 | - | TRBD1
CASSPPVLGYTF | TGTGCCAGCAGTCCCCCTGTTCTCGGCTACACCTTC | TRBJ1-2 | TRBV6-6 | - | -
CASSQQGGANEKLFF | TGTGCCAGCTCACAACAGGGTGGAGCTAATGAAAAACTGTTTTTT | TRBJ1-4 | TRBV18 | - | -
CASSTGQGRTGELFF | TGCGCCAGCAGCACCGGACAGGGGCGGACCGGGGAGCTGTTTTTT | TRBJ2-2 | TRBV5-1 | - | TRBD1
CASSRDRVANQPQHF | TGTGCCAGCAGCCGGGACAGGGTCGCCAATCAGCCCCAGCATTTT | TRBJ1-5 | TRBV4-2 | few | TRBD1
CSVGRLAEPTDTQYF | TGCAGCGTTGGAAGACTAGCGGAGCCCACAGATACGCAGTATTTT | TRBJ2-3 | TRBV29-1 | - | TRBD2
CASSPDLAYEQYF | TGTGCCAGCAGCCCCGACTTAGCCTACGAGCAGTACTTC | TRBJ2-7 | TRBV3-1/TRBV3-2 | few | -
CASSLGQGVMNTEAFF | TGTGCCAGCTCACTGGGACAGGGTGTCATGAACACTGAAGCTTTCTTT | TRBJ1-1 | TRBV18 | - | TRBD1
CASSLDRSSGNTIYF | TGTGCCAGCAGCCTCGACAGAAGCTCTGGAAACACCATATATTTT | TRBJ1-3 | TRBV7-3 | many | -
CASKLDHRTDTQYF | TGTGCCAGCAAACTAGACCACCGCACAGATACGCAGTATTTT | TRBJ2-3 | TRBV2 | - | -
CASSTGAYNEQFF | TGTGCCAGCAGTACGGGGGCCTACAATGAGCAGTTCTTC | TRBJ2-1 | TRBV6-6 | many | -
CASSQDEQGSYNEQFF | TGCGCCAGCAGCCAAGATGAACAGGGCTCCTACAATGAGCAGTTCTTC | TRBJ2-1 | TRBV4-1 | - | -
CASSRDRGSYEQYF | TGCGCCAGCAGTCGAGACAGGGGCTCCTACGAGCAGTACTTC | TRBJ2-7 | TRBV4-1 | - | TRBD1
CATSRTGVADTQYF | TGTGCCACCAGCAGAACAGGGGTCGCAGATACGCAGTATTTT | TRBJ2-3 | TRBV15 | once | TRBD1
CASSVTSGSGSYNEQFF | TGTGCCAGCAGCGTGACTAGCGGCTCAGGCTCCTACAATGAGCAGTTCTTC | TRBJ2-1 | TRBV5-4 | - | TRBD2
CASSRDSTKNIQYF | TGTGCCAGCAGCCGGGACAGCACTAAAAACATTCAGTACTTC | TRBJ2-4 | TRBV7-2 | once | TRBD1
CASSLSSYEQYF | TGTGCCAGCAGTCTAAGCTCCTACGAGCAGTACTTC | TRBJ2-7 | TRBV28 | few | -
CASSSPGQGPREQFF | TGTGCCAGCAGTTCCCCGGGACAGGGGCCCCGTGAGCAGTTCTTC | TRBJ2-1 | TRBV6-5 | - | TRBD1